What follows describes a single T cell receptor beta chain. Its cognate antigen is unknown. Median post-mortem interval was roughly 9.5 hours for GI, liver, skin and lymphoid tissues. The table came from immunoSEQ multiplex PCR; TCRdb's copy has only in-frame clones and leaves some out. The sample contains around 6,300 clones, nearly 70% of which appear only once. This entry is derived from a study of tissue T cells after allogeneic stem cell transplantation. The study's findings and limits: Few T cell clones were shared across patients, but motif clusters showed tissue-specific shared signatures. The study did not identify alloreactive or antigen-specific tissue TCRs, and some clones might be persisting host cells.

The source is a woman aged 18 to 55 with breast cancer. The sequenced sample was tissue from the rectum, obtained at autopsy.

In DNA form, the CDR3 reads TGTGCCAGCAGCTTGTCCCTCAGACAGGGCCATGACATTCAGTACTTC. Its translation is CASSLSLRQGHDIQYF. The chain uses TRBV5-6 and TRBJ2-4; 7 nucleotides agree with TRBD1. Germline-derived CDR1 and CDR2 are SGHDT and YYEEEE. CDR3 size: 16 residues. Losses at the gene ends were 1 base for V and 8 bases for J; bases not matched to a gene: 12.